This T cell receptor beta chain was profiled in a study of blood T cells in healthy people across ages. This clonotype has a handful of counts. The antigen is not known. Primed by a sample-barcoded 5' primer and a J-beta primer mix, a second PCR proceeded for 7 to 11 cycles. TCRdb redid the calling of the 5' RACE reads with MiXCR, one entry per CDR3 protein. The sample includes 780,000 or so distinct CDR3 sequences, roughly 50% of them seen just once. Study-wide points: More naive CD4+ cells and higher diversity were found in long-lived than in aged donors. Estimates of diversity drawn from one million T cells were considered underestimates. PBMCs went unsorted, and a conclusive naive versus antigen-experienced comparison was therefore prevented.

The germline V gene has CDR1 DFQATT and CDR2 SNEGSKA (reference sequence). The CDR3 is 14 residues long. V was pared by 6 bases and J by 4 bases, with 12 bases of the junction left unmatched. This rearrangement joins TRBV20-1 to TRBJ2-7, with 7 bases matching TRBD2. The clonotype was recovered from an elderly man in good health. Sequencing was carried out using blood. CDR3 nucleotide sequence: TGCAGTGCCCTTGGGGGGGGGATCTCATACGAGCAGTACTTC. Protein product: CSALGGGISYEQYF.